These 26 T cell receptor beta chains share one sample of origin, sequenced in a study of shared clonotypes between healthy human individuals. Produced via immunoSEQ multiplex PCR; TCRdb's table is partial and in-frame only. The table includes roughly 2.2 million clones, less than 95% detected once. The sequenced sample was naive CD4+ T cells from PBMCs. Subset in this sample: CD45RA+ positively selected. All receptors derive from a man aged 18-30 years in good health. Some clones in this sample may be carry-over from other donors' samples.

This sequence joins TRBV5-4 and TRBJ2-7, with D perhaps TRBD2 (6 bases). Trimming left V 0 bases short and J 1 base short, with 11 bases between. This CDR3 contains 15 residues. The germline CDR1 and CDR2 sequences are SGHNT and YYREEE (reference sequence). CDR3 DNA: TGTGCCAGCAGCTTGGTTAGCGGAGCATCCTACGAGCAGTACTTC. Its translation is CASSLVSGASYEQYF.

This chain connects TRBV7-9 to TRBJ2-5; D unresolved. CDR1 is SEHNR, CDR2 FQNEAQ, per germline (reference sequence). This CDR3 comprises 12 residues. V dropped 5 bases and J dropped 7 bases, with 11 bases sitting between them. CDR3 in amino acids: CASSEEFLTQYF. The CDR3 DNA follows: TGTGCCAGCAGCGAAGAATTTTTGACCCAGTACTTC.

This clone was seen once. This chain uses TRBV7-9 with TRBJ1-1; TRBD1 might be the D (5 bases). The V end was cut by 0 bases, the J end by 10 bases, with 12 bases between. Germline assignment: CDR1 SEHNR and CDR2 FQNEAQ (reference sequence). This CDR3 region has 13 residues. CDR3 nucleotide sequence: TGTGCCAGCAGCTTAGCGATAAGAGGGGCAGCTTTCTTT. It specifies CASSLAIRGAAFF.

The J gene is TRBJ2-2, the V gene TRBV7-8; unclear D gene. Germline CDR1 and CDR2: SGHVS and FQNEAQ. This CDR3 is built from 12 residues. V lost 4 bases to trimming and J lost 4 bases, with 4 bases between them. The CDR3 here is CASSSSTGELFF. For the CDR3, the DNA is TGTGCCAGCAGCTCGAGCACCGGGGAGCTGTTTTTT.

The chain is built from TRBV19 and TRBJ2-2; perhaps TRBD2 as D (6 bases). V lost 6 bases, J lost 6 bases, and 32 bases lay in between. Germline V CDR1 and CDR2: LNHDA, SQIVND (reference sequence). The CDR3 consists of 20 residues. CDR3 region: CASRRWGGFGSGLLSGELFF. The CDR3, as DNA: TGTGCCAGTAGGAGATGGGGTGGGTTCGGGAGCGGGCTTCTCTCCGGGGAGCTGTTTTTT.

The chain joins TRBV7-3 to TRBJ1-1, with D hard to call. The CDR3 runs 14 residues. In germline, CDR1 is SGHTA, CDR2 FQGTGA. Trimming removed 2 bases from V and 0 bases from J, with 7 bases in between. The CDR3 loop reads CASSLLPVNTEAFF. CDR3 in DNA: TGTGCCAGCAGCTTATTGCCAGTGAACACTGAAGCTTTCTTT.

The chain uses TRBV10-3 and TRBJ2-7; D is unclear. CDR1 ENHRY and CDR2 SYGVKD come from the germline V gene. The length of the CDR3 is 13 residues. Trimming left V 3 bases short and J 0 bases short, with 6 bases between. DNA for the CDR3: TGTGCCATCAGTGAATACGGCTCCTACGAGCAGTACTTC. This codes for CAISEYGSYEQYF.

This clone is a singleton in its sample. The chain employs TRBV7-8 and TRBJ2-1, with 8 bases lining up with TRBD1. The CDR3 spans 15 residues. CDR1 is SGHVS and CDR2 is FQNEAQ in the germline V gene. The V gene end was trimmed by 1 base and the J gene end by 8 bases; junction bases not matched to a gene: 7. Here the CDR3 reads CASSLEDREGDEQFF. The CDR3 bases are TGTGCCAGCAGCTTAGAGGACAGGGAAGGAGATGAGCAGTTCTTC.

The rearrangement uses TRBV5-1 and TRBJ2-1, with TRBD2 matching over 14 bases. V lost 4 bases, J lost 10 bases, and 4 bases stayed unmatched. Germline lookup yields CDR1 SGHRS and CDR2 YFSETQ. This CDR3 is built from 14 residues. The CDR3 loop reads CASSHGTSGGEQFF. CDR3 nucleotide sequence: TGCGCCAGCAGCCACGGGACTAGCGGGGGAGAGCAGTTCTTC.

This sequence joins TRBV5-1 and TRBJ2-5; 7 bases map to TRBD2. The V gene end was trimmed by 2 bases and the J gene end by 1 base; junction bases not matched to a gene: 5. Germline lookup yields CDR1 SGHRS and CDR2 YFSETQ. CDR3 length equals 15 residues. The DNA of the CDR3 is TGCGCCAGCAGCTTAGCGGGACCGCCCCAAGAGACCCAGTACTTC. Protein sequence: CASSLAGPPQETQYF.

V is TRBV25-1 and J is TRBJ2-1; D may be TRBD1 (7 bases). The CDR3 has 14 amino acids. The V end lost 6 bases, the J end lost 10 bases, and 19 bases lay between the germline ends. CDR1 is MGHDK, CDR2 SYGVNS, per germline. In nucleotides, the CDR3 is TGTGCCAGCAGCAGGGGGACGCGGGGATACGAGCAGTTCTTC. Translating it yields CASSRGTRGYEQFF.

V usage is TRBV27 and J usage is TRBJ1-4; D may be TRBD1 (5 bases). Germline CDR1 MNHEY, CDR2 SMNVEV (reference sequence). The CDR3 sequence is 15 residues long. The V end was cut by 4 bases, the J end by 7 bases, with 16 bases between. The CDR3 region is CASSSFPGLREKLFF. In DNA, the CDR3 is TGTGCCAGCAGTTCTTTCCCGGGACTCCGTGAAAAACTGTTTTTT.

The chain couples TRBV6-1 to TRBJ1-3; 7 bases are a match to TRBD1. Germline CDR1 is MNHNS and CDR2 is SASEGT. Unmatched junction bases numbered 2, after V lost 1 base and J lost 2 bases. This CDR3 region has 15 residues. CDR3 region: CASSEVGTAGNTIYF. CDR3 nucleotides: TGTGCCAGCAGTGAAGTCGGGACAGCTGGAAACACCATATATTTT.

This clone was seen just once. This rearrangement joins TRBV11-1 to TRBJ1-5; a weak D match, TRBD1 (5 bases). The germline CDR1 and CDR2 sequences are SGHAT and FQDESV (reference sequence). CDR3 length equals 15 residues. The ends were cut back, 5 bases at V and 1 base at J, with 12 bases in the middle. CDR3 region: CASSPGRESNQPQHF. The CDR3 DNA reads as TGTGCCAGCAGCCCCGGCAGGGAAAGCAATCAGCCCCAGCATTTT.

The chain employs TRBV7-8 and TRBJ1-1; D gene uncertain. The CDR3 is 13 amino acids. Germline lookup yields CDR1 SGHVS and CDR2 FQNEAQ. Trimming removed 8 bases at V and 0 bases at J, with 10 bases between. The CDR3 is CASSGRMNTEAFF. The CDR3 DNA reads TGTGCCAGCTCCGGAAGGATGAACACTGAAGCTTTCTTT.

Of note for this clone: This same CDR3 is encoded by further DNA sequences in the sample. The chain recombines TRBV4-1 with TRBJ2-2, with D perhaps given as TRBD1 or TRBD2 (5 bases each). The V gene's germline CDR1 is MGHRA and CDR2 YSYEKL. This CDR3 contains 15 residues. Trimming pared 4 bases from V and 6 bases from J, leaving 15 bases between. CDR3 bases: TGCGCCAGCAGCCCAACTAGGCAGGGTCCCGGGGAGCTGTTTTTT. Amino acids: CASSPTRQGPGELFF.

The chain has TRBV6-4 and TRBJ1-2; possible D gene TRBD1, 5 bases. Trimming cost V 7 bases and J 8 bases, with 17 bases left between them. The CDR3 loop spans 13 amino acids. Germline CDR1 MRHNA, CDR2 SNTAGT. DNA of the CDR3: TGTGCCAGCACCCAAAAGGGAGGGGAGGGCTACACCTTC. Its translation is CASTQKGGEGYTF.

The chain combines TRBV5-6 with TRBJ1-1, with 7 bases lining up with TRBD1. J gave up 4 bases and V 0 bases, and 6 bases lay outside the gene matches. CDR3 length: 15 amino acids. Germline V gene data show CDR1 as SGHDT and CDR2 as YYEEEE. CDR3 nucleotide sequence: TGTGCCAGCAGCTTGGCCCGACAGGGCTCCACTGAAGCTTTCTTT. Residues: CASSLARQGSTEAFF.

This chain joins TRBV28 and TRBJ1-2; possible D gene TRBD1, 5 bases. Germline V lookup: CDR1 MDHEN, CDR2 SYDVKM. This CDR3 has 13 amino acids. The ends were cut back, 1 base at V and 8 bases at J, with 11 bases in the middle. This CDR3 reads CASSLSRARGYTF. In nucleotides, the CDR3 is TGTGCCAGCAGTTTATCCAGGGCTCGCGGCTACACCTTC.

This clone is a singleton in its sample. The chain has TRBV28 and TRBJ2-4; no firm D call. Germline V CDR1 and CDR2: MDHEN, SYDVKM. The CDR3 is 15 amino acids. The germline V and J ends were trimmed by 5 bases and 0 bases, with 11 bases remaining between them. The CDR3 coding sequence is TGTGCCAGCAGTGCTCTAGAGTTAGCCAAAAACATTCAGTACTTC. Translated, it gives CASSALELAKNIQYF.

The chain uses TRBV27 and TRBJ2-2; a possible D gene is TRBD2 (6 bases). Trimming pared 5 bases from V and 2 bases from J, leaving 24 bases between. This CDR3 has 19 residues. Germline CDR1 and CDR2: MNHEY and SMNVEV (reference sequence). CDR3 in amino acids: CASSMRLGGDTINTGELFF. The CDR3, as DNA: TGTGCCAGCAGTATGAGACTAGGCGGAGACACCATTAACACCGGGGAGCTGTTTTTT.

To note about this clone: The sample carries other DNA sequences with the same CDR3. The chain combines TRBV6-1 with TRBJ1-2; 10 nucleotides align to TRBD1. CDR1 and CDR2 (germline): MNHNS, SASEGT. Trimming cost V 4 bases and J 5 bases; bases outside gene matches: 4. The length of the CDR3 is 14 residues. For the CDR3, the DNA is TGTGCCAGCAGTGGACAGGGGGCGGGTTATGGCTACACCTTC. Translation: CASSGQGAGYGYTF.

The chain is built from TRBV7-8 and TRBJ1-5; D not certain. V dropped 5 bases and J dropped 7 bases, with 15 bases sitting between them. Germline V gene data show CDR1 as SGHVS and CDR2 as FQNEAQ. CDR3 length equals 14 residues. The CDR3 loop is CASSGHVGEQPQHF. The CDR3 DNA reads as TGTGCCAGCAGCGGGCATGTTGGGGAGCAGCCCCAGCATTTT. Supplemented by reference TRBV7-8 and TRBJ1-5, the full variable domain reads GAGVSQSPRYKVAKRGQDVALRCDPISGHVSLFWYQQALGQGPEFLTYFQNEAQLDKSGLPSDRFFAERPEGSVSTLKIQRTQQEDSAVYLCASSGHVGEQPQHFGDGTRLSIL.

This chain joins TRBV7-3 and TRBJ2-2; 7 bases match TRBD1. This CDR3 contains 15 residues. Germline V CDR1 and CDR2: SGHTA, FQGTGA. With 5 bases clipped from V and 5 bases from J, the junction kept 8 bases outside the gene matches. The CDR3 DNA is TGTGCCAGCAGCGGTCCGGGACAGCTAACCGGGGAGCTGTTTTTT. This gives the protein CASSGPGQLTGELFF.

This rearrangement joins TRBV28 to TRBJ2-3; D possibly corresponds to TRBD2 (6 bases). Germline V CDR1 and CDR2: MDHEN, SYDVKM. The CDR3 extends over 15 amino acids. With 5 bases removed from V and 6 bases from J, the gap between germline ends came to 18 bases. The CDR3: CASSTGELRADTQYF. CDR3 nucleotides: TGTGCCAGCAGTACGGGGGAGCTAAGAGCGGATACGCAGTATTTT.

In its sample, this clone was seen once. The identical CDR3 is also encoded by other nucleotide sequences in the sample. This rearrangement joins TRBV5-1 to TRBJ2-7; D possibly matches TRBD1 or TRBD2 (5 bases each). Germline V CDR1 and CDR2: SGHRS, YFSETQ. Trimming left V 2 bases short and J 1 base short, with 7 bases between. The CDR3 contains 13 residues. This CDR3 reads CASSFEGSYEQYF. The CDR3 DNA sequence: TGCGCCAGCAGCTTCGAGGGGTCCTACGAGCAGTACTTC.